This T cell receptor beta chain was sequenced for a study of blood T cell repertoires in COVID-19. Individuals aged roughly 18 to 95 years were recruited from roughly 23 US areas. Per the study methods: Using reference gene primer amplification, nucleated cell counts were estimated. TCRdb's table, derived via immunoSEQ multiplex PCR, lists solely in-frame clones and lacks some. That table gives V, J and clone size, and the DNA gave D and trimming. The sample lists under 200,000 clones; about four fifths were seen once. This clone is labeled as medium-sized. This CDR3 is 14 amino acids long. Germline CDR1 is SGHRS and CDR2 is YFSETQ. With 2 bases removed from V and 1 base from J, the gap between germline ends came to 9 bases.

What was sequenced was PBMCs or T cells enriched from blood (not recorded which). This clonotype was obtained from a woman in her forties or fifties in a cohort exposed to, infected with or recovered from COVID-19 (not recorded which). V usage is TRBV5-1 and J usage is TRBJ1-1; TRBD1 is a possible D gene (6 bases). This CDR3 reads CASSLGGANTEAFF. The CDR3 DNA follows: TGCGCCAGCAGCTTAGGGGGGGCGAACACTGAAGCTTTCTTT. The full variable domain, its missing parts supplied by reference TRBV5-1 and TRBJ1-1, is KAGVTQTPRYLIKTRGQQVTLSCSPISGHRSVSWYQQTPGQGLQFLFEYFSETQRNKGNFPGRFSGRQFSNSRSEMNVSTLELGDSALYLCASSLGGANTEAFFGQGTRLTVV.